This T cell receptor beta chain appears in the sequencing data of a study of CD8+ T cells in alopecia areata. In the study overall: Tofacitinib therapy lasting 6 to 18 months was followed by 6 months off drug.

This CDR3 has 18 amino acids. V gave up 0 bases and J gave up 3 bases, with 18 bases separating them. Germline-derived CDR1 and CDR2 are SQVTM and ANQGSEA. RNA was extracted and reverse transcribed into cDNA as the sequencing template. The table came from immunoSEQ multiplex PCR; TCRdb's copy has only in-frame clones and leaves some out. The data contain under 75,000 clones, about 45% of them singletons. The clonotype comes from a human donor with alopecia areata. This sequence joins TRBV29-1 and TRBJ2-6, with D possibly matching TRBD1 (6 bases). The source material was CD8+ T cells sorted from blood, sampled at week 0. This CDR3 is CSVEDPDRLPRGANVLTF. In DNA, the CDR3 is TGCAGCGTTGAAGATCCTGACAGGCTGCCGCGTGGGGCCAACGTCCTGACTTTC.